This TCR beta chain was retrieved from a study of vaccination and CD4 T cells after COVID-19. In the case of this clonotype: Its specificity is unknown.

Treatment defined: approximately nine-day PBMC culture with coronavirus spike peptide pools or control peptides (ViraFEST assay). An Oncomine TCR Beta short-read assay was used to sequence the DNA from cultured CD4+ T cells. TCRdb called the PCR reads again in MiXCR, with one record for every CDR3 protein. The sample holds around 10,000 distinct CDR3 sequences; about 49% are singletons and the top ten take approximately 19%. Trimming took 4 bases from V and 8 from J; bases not matched to a gene: 10. Germline lookup yields CDR1 MNHEY and CDR2 SVGEGT. This CDR3 is 14 amino acids long. Sequencing was performed on CD4+ T cells from blood, cultured in vitro. The chain employs TRBV6-2 or TRBV6-3 and TRBJ1-1, with 7 bases fitting TRBD1. This sequence originates from a human donor who had recovered from COVID-19. The CDR3 region is CASSFLQGRREAFF. The CDR3 coding sequence is TGTGCCAGCAGTTTTTTACAGGGGAGGAGAGAAGCTTTCTTT.